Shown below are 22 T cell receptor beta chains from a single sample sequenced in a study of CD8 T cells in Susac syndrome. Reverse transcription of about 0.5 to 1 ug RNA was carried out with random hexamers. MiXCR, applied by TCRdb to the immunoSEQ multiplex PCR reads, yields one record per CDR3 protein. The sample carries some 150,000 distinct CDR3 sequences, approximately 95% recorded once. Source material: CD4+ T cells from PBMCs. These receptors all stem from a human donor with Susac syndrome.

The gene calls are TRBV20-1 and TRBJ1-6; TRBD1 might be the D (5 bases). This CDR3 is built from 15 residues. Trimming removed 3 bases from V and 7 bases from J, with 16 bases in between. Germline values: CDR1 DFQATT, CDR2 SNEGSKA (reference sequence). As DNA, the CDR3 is TGCAGTGCTAGGGGTGAAAGGGGTGGAAATTCACCCCTCCACTTT. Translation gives CSARGERGGNSPLHF.

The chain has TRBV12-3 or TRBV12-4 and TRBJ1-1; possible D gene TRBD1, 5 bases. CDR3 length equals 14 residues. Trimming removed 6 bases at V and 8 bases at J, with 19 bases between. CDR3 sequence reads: CASRSGRTLGEAFF. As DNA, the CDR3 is TGTGCCAGCAGGTCGGGACGCACACTAGGGGAAGCTTTCTTT.

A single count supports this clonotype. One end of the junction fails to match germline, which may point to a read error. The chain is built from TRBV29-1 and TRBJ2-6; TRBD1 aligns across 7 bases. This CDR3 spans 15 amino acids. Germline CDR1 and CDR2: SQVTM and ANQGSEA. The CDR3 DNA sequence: TGCAGCGTGAGGACAGGCTCCTCTGGGGCCAACGTCCTGATTTTC. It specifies CSVRTGSSGANVLIF.

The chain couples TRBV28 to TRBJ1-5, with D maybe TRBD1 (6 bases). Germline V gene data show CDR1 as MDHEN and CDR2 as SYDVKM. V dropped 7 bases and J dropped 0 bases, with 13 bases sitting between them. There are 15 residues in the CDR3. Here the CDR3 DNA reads TGTGCCAGCACGACAGGTGGACATAGCAATCAGCCCCAGCATTTT. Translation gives CASTTGGHSNQPQHF.

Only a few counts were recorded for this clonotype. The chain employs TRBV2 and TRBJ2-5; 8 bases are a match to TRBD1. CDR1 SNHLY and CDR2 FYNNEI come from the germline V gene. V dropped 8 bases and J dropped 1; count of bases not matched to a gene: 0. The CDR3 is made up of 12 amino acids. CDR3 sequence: CASDRGQETQYF. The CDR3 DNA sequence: TGTGCCAGCGACAGGGGCCAAGAGACCCAGTACTTC.

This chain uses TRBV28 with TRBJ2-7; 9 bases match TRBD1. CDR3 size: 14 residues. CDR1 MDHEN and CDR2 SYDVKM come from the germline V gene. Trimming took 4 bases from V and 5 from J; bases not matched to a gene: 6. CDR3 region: CASSSGQGFNEQYF. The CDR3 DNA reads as TGTGCCAGCAGTTCGGGACAGGGATTCAACGAGCAGTACTTC.

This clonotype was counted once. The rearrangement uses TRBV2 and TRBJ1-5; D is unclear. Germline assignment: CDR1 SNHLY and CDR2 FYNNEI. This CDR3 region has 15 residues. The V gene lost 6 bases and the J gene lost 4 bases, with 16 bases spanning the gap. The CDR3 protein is CASSLGLGQNQPQHF. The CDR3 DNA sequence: TGTGCCAGCAGCCTCGGGCTGGGCCAAAATCAGCCCCAGCATTTT. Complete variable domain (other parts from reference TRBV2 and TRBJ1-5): EPEVTQTPSHQVTQMGQEVILRCVPISNHLYFYWYRQILGQKVEFLVSFYNNEISEKSEIFDDQFSVERPDGSNFTLKIRSTKLEDSAMYFCASSLGLGQNQPQHFGDGTRLSIL.

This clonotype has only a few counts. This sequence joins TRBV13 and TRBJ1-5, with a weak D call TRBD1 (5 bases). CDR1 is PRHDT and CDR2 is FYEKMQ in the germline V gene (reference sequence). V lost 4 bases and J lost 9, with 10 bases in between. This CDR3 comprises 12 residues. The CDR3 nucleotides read TGTGCCAGCAGCTCTCAAAGGGGGCCCCAGCATTTT. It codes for CASSSQRGPQHF.

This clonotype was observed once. The CDR3 here is CAWNRDVRTEAFF. Here the CDR3 DNA reads TGTGCCTGGAACCGGGACGTCCGCACTGAAGCTTTCTTT. The chain recombines TRBV30 with TRBJ1-1, with D perhaps matching TRBD1 (5 bases). V was clipped by 4 bases and J by 4 bases, with 13 bases between them. This CDR3 has 13 amino acids. CDR1 is GTSNPN and CDR2 is SVGIG in the germline V gene (reference sequence).

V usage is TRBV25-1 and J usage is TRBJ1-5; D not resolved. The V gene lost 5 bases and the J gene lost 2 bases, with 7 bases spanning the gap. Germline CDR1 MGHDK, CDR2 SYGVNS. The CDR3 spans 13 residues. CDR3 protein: CASSSGGNQPQHF. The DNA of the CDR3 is TGTGCCAGCAGTTCGGGCGGCAATCAGCCCCAGCATTTT.

CDR3 protein: CASRPDTGLEAFF. Written as DNA, the CDR3 is TGTGCCAGCAGGCCGGACACCGGGCTTGAAGCTTTCTTT. The J gene is TRBJ1-1, the V gene TRBV12-3 or TRBV12-4; TRBD1 is a possible D gene (5 bases). Trimming removed 6 bases from V and 7 bases from J, with 15 bases in between. This CDR3 spans 13 amino acids.

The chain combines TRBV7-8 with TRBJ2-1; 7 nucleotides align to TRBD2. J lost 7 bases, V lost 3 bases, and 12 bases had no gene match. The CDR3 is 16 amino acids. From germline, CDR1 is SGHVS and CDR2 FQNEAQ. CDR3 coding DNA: TGTGCCAGCAGCTTGTTGACTAGCCGTGTCCGGAATGAGCAGTTCTTC. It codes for CASSLLTSRVRNEQFF. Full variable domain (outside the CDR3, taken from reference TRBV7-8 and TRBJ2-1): GAGVSQSPRYKVAKRGQDVALRCDPISGHVSLFWYQQALGQGPEFLTYFQNEAQLDKSGLPSDRFFAERPEGSVSTLKIQRTQQEDSAVYLCASSLLTSRVRNEQFFGPGTRLTVL.

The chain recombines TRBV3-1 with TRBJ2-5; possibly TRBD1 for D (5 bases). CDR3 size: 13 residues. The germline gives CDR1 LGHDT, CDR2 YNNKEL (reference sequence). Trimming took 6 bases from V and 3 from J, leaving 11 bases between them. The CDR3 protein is CASSMSTEETQYF. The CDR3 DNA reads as TGTGCCAGCAGTATGTCGACAGAAGAGACCCAGTACTTC.

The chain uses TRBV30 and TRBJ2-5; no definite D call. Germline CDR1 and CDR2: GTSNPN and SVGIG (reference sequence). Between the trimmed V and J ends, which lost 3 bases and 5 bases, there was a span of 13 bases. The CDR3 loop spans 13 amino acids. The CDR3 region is CAWRETGAETQYF. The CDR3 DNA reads TGTGCCTGGAGGGAGACTGGAGCGGAGACCCAGTACTTC.

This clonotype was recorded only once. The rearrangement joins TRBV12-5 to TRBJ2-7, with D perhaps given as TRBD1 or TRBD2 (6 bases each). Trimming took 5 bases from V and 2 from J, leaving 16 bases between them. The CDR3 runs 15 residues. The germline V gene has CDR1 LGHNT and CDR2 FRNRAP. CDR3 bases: TGTGCTAGTGGTCCCCCTGGGGGGCCTCCCTACGAGCAGTACTTC. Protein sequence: CASGPPGGPPYEQYF.

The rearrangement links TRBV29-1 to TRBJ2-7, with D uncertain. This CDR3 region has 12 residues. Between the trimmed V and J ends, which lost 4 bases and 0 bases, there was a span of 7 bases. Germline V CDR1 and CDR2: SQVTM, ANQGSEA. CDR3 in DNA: TGCAGCGTTGCACCTTCCTCCTACGAGCAGTACTTC. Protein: CSVAPSSYEQYF.

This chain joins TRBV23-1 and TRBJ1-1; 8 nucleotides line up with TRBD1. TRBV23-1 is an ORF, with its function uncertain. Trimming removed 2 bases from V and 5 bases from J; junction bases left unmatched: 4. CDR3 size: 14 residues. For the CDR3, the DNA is TGCGCCAGCAGTCAACCCGGGACAGGAACTGAAGCTTTCTTT. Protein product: CASSQPGTGTEAFF.

CDR3 sequence: CASSLRPGDGSPLHF. The CDR3 nucleotides are TGTGCCAGCAGCTTGCGTCCGGGTGATGGATCACCCCTCCACTTT. The chain couples TRBV5-4 to TRBJ1-6; D is unresolved. The CDR3 totals 15 residues. V gave up 1 base and J gave up 10 bases, with 15 bases separating them. The V gene's germline CDR1 is SGHNT and CDR2 YYREEE (reference sequence).

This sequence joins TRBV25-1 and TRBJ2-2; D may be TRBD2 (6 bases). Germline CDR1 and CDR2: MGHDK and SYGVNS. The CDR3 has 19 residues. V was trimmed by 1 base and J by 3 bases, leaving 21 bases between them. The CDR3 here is CASSESQITGEVYTGELFF. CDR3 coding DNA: TGTGCCAGCAGTGAATCACAGATCACGGGGGAGGTGTACACCGGGGAGCTGTTTTTT.

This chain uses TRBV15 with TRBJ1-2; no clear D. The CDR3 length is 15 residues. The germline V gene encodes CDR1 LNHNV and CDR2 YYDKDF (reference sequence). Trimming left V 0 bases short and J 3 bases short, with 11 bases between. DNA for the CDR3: TGTGCCACCAGCAGAGATGGACTCCCGGACTATGGCTACACCTTC. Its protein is CATSRDGLPDYGYTF. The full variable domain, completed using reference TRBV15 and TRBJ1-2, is DAMVIQNPRYQVTQFGKPVTLSCSQTLNHNVMYWYQQKSSQAPKLLFHYYDKDFNNEADTPDNFQSRRPNTSFCFLDIRSPGLGDTAMYLCATSRDGLPDYGYTFGSGTRLTVV.

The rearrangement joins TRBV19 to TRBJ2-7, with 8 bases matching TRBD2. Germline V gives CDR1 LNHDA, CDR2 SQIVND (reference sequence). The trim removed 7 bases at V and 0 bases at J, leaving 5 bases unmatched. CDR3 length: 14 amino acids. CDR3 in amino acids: CASTPGGDSYEQYF. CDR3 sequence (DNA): TGTGCCAGTACCCCGGGGGGGGACTCCTACGAGCAGTACTTC.

The CDR3 region is CASSERGNQPQHF. In nucleotides, the CDR3 is TGTGCCAGCAGTGAGCGGGGCAATCAGCCCCAGCATTTT. The J gene is TRBJ1-5, the V gene TRBV2; D is ambiguous. Trimming left V 3 bases short and J 2 bases short, with 5 bases between. Germline CDR1 SNHLY, CDR2 FYNNEI. The CDR3 has 13 amino acids. The whole variable domain, remainder taken from reference TRBV2 and TRBJ1-5, is EPEVTQTPSHQVTQMGQEVILRCVPISNHLYFYWYRQILGQKVEFLVSFYNNEISEKSEIFDDQFSVERPDGSNFTLKIRSTKLEDSAMYFCASSERGNQPQHFGDGTRLSIL.